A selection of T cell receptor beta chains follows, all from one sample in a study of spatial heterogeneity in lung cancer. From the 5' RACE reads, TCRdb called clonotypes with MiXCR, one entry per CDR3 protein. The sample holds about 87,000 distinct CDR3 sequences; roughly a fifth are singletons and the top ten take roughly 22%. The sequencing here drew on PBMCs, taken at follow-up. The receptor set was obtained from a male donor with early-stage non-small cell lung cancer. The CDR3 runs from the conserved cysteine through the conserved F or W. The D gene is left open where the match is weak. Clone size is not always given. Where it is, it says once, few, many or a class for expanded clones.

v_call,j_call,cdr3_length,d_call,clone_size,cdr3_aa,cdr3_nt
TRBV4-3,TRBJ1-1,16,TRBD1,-,CASSKDRVRDGTEAFF,TGCGCCAGCAGCAAAGACAGGGTGAGGGATGGCACTGAAGCTTTCTTT
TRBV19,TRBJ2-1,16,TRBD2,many,CASSITSGGSYNEQFF,TGTGCCAGTAGTATAACGAGCGGGGGATCCTACAATGAGCAGTTCTTC
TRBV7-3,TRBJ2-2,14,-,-,CASSLGTVAEELFF,TGTGCCAGCAGCCTCGGGACCGTGGCAGAGGAGCTGTTTTTT
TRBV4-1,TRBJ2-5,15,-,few,CASSQSEGDQETQYF,TGCGCCAGCAGCCAATCAGAAGGGGACCAAGAGACCCAGTACTTC
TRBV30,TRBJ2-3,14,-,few,CAWSPGDFADTQYF,TGTGCCTGGAGTCCCGGGGACTTCGCAGATACGCAGTATTTT
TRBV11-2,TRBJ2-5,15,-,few,CASSLYSTNQETQYF,TGTGCCAGCAGCTTATACTCTACGAACCAAGAGACCCAGTACTTC
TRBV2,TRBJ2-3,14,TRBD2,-,CASKREVGTDTQYF,TGTGCCAGCAAGCGGGAGGTGGGCACAGATACGCAGTATTTT
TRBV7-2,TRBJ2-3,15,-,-,CASRRTGGNTDTQYF,TGTGCCAGCAGGCGGACCGGGGGTAACACAGATACGCAGTATTTT
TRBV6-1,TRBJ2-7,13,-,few,CASRDSGLYEQYF,TGTGCCAGCAGAGACTCCGGGCTTTACGAGCAGTACTTC
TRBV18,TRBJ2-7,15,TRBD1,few,CASSPPTGGAYEQYF,TGTGCCAGCTCACCACCGACAGGGGGAGCCTACGAGCAGTACTTC
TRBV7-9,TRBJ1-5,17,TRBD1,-,CASSLAETGVYNQPQHF,TGTGCCAGCAGCCTCGCAGAAACAGGGGTTTACAATCAGCCCCAGCATTTT
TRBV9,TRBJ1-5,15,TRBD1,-,CASSVSGTVNQPQHF,TGTGCCAGCAGCGTCTCCGGGACAGTTAATCAGCCCCAGCATTTT
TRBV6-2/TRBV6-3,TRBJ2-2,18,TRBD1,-,CASSSDRGRNQTHGELFF,TGTGCCAGCAGTTCGGACAGGGGGCGCAATCAAACACACGGGGAGCTGTTTTTT
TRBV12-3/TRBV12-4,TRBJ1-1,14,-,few,CASSLGGGGTEAFF,TGTGCCAGCAGTTTAGGGGGAGGCGGCACTGAAGCTTTCTTT
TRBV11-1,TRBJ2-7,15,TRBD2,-,CASSLMASGSYEQYF,TGTGCCAGCAGCTTAATGGCTAGCGGGAGTTACGAGCAGTACTTC
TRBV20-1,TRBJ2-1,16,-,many,CSASPLEGYSYNEQFF,TGCAGTGCCAGTCCCCTGGAGGGGTACTCCTACAATGAGCAGTTCTTC
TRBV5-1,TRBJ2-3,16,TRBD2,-,CASSSFGTINTDTQYF,TGCGCCAGCAGCTCCTTCGGGACTATAAACACAGATACGCAGTATTTT
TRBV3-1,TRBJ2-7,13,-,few,CASSQDDVVEQYF,TGTGCCAGCAGCCAAGATGACGTTGTAGAGCAGTACTTC
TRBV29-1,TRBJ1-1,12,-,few,CSASDSWGEAFF,TGCAGCGCATCCGACTCCTGGGGTGAAGCTTTCTTT
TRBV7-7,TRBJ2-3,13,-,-,CASSLAGAYTQYF,TGTGCCAGCAGCTTGGCGGGGGCTTATACGCAGTATTTT
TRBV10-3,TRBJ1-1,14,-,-,CAISETEGPGGAFF,TGTGCCATCAGTGAGACGGAGGGCCCCGGAGGAGCTTTCTTT
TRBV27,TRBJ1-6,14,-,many,CASGPTEFNSPLHF,TGTGCCAGCGGGCCTACAGAATTTAATTCACCCCTCCACTTT
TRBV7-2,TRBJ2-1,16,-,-,CASSSQGVGTYNEQFF,TGTGCCAGCAGCTCTCAGGGTGTGGGTACCTACAATGAGCAGTTCTTC
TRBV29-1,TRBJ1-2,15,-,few,CSVDDTGSLAYGYTF,TGCAGCGTTGACGATACAGGGAGCCTTGCCTATGGCTACACCTTC
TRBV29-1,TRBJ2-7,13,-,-,CSVGLTSPGEQYF,TGCAGCGTTGGACTCACCTCCCCAGGCGAGCAGTACTTC
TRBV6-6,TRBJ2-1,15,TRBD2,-,CASSLTTSGGDEQFF,TGTGCCAGCAGCCTCACGACTAGCGGGGGAGATGAGCAGTTCTTC
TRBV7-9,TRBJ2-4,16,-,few,CASSLVVSAAKNIQYF,TGTGCCAGCAGCTTAGTCGTGTCGGCGGCCAAAAACATTCAGTACTTC
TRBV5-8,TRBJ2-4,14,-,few,CASNRAGAKNIQYF,TGTGCCAGCAACCGCGCAGGGGCCAAAAACATTCAGTACTTC
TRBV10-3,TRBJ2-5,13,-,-,CAITPGHKETQYF,TGTGCCATCACGCCGGGGCATAAAGAGACCCAGTACTTC
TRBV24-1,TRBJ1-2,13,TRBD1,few,CATSGGTDYGYTF,TGTGCCACCAGTGGCGGGACAGACTATGGCTACACCTTC
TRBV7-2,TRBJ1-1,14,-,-,CASSLVSRGREAFF,TGTGCCAGCAGCTTAGTATCTCGGGGTCGAGAAGCTTTCTTT
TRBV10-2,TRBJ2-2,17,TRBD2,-,CASSVRIGLADTGELFF,TGCGCCAGCAGTGTCCGCATCGGACTAGCGGACACCGGGGAGCTGTTTTTT
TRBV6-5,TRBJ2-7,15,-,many,CASSGADGGAYEQYF,TGTGCCAGCAGTGGGGCGGACGGAGGGGCCTACGAGCAGTACTTC
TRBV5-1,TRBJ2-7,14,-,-,CASSLSGSSYEQYF,TGCGCCAGCAGCTTGTCAGGGAGCTCCTACGAGCAGTACTTC
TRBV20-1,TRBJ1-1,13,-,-,CSAGGPYGAEAFF,TGCAGTGCCGGAGGACCGTATGGCGCTGAAGCTTTCTTT
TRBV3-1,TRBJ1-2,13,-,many,CASTGQGDYGYTF,TGTGCCAGCACAGGGCAGGGAGACTATGGCTACACCTTC
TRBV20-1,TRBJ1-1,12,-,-,CSASLPNTEAFF,TGCAGTGCTAGTCTCCCGAACACTGAAGCTTTCTTT
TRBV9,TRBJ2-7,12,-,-,CASSVEGREQYF,TGTGCCAGCAGCGTAGAAGGGCGCGAGCAGTACTTC
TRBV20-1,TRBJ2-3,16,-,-,CSARVWGARNTDTQYF,TGCAGTGCTAGAGTTTGGGGGGCCCGGAACACAGATACGCAGTATTTT
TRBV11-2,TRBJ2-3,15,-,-,CASSFPGRGVDTQYF,TGTGCCAGCAGCTTCCCTGGGCGGGGTGTGGATACGCAGTATTTT
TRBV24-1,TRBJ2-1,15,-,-,CATSGPRDTYNEQFF,TGTGCCACCAGTGGCCCCCGGGACACATACAATGAGCAGTTCTTC
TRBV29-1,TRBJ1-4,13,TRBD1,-,CSVTQTGNEKLFF,TGCAGCGTGACACAGACAGGGAATGAAAAACTGTTTTTT
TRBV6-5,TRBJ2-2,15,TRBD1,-,CASSLGQGDTGELFF,TGTGCCAGCAGCCTGGGACAGGGGGACACCGGGGAGCTGTTTTTT
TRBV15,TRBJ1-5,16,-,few,CATSRDYGQAKQPQHF,TGTGCCACCAGCAGAGATTACGGGCAAGCAAAGCAGCCCCAGCATTTT
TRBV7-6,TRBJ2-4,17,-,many,CASSRSTPTLAKNIQYF,TGTGCCAGCAGCCGTTCAACACCGACGCTAGCCAAAAACATTCAGTACTTC
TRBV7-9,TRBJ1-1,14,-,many,CASSSARDWTEAFF,TGTGCCAGCAGCTCTGCTAGGGATTGGACTGAAGCTTTCTTT
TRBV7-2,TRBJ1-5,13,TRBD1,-,CASSLERDRGLNF,TGTGCCAGCAGCTTAGAAAGGGACAGGGGGCTTAATTTT
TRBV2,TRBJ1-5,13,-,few,CASNLQLDQPQHF,TGTGCCAGCAATTTGCAACTAGATCAGCCCCAGCATTTT
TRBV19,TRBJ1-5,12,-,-,CASSLSNQPQHF,TGTGCCAGTAGTCTTTCCAATCAGCCCCAGCATTTT
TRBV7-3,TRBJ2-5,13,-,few,CASSLQASETQYF,TGTGCCAGCAGCTTACAGGCCTCAGAGACCCAGTACTTC
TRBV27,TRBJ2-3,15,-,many,CASSLGSVSTDTQYF,TGTGCCAGCAGTTTGGGCAGCGTAAGCACAGATACGCAGTATTTT
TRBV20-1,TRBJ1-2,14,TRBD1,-,CSARPGQPIYGYTF,TGCAGTGCTAGACCGGGACAGCCCATCTATGGCTACACCTTC